The source of this T cell receptor beta chain is a study of CD8 T cells in Susac syndrome. Study overall: Patients with Susac syndrome were therapy-naive, taking corticosteroids, with some also receiving intravenous immunoglobulin, or taking intravenous immunoglobulin alone at the time their blood was drawn.

V trimming: 1 base; J trimming: 0 bases; junction bases outside the gene matches: 6. The CDR3 loop spans 19 amino acids. Per germline, CDR1 LNHNV and CDR2 YYDKDF (reference sequence). This clonotype was observed once. Its antigen remains unidentified. With random hexamers, reverse transcription was performed on about 0.5 to 1 ug of RNA. Amplification of TCR beta CDR3 by immunoSEQ multiplex PCR spanned 54 Vbeta and 13 Jbeta. TCRdb itself ran the immunoSEQ multiplex PCR reads through MiXCR, one entry per CDR3 protein. The sample includes around 150,000 distinct CDR3 sequences, roughly 94% seen only once; the top ten take about 0.18%. Whole-study results and caveats: Peak Susac CD8+ clonal expansion was seen in TEMRA cells and active patients.

The chain uses TRBV15 and TRBJ2-4; TRBD2 aligns across 13 bases. The sequence was obtained from a human donor with Susac syndrome. Sequenced material: CD8+ T cells from PBMCs. The DNA for the CDR3 is TGTGCCACCAGCAGAGTGGGGACTAGCGGGACCATAGCCAAAAACATTCAGTACTTC. This codes for CATSRVGTSGTIAKNIQYF.